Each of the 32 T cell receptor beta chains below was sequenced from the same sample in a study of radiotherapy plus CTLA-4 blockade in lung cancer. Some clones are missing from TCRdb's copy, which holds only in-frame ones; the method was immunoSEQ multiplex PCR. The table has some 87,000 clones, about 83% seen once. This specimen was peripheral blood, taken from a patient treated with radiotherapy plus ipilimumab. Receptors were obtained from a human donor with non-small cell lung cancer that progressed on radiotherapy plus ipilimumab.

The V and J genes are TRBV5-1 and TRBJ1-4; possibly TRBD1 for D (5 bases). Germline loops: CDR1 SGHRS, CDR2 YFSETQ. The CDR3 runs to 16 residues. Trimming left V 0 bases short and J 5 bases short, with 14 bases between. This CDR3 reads CASSLERGEVNEKLFF. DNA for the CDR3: TGCGCCAGCAGCTTGGAAAGGGGTGAGGTCAATGAAAAACTGTTTTTT.

The CDR3 DNA follows: TGTGCCAGCAGCTTAGACAGGCACCACGAGCAGTACTTC. Amino acid sequence: CASSLDRHHEQYF. This rearrangement joins TRBV14 to TRBJ2-5; possibly TRBD1 for D (6 bases). The J call is uncertain, as TRBJ2-7 better fits the DNA end. Looked up from germline, CDR1 is SGHDN and CDR2 is FVKESK. The CDR3 runs to 13 residues.

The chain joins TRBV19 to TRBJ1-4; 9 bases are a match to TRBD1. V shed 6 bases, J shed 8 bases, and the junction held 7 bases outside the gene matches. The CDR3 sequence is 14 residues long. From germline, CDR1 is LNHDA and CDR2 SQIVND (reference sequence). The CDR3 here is CASRVQGAKEKLFF. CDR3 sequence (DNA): TGTGCCAGTAGGGTACAGGGGGCGAAAGAAAAACTGTTTTTT.

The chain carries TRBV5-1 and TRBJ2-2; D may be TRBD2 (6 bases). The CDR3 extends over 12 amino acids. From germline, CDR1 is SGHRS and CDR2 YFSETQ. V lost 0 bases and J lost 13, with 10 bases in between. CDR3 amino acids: CASSLEAGRLFF. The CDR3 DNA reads TGCGCCAGCAGCTTGGAGGCCGGGAGGCTGTTTTTT.

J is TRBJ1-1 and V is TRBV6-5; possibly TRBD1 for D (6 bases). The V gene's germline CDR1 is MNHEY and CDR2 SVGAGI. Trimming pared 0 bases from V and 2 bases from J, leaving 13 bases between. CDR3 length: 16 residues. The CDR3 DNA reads TGTGCCAGCAGTTACTCGACGAGGGGGGGAAACACTGAAGCTTTCTTT. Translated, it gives CASSYSTRGGNTEAFF.

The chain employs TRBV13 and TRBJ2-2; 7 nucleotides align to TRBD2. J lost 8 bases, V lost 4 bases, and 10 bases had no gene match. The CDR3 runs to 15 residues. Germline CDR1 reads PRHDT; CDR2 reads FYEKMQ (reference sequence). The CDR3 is CASSYHGSGMGELFF. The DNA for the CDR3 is TGTGCCAGCAGCTACCATGGGAGCGGGATGGGGGAGCTGTTTTTT.

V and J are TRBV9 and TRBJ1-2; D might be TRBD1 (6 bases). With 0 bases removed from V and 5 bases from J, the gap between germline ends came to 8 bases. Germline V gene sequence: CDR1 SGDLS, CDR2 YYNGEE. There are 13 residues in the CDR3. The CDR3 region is CASSVGQGYGYTF. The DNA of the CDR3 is TGTGCCAGCAGCGTAGGGCAGGGGTATGGCTACACCTTC.

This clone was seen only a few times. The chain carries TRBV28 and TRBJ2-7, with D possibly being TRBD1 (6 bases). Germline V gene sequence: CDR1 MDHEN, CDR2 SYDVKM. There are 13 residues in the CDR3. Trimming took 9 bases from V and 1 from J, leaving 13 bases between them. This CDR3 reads CASGQRLSYEQYF. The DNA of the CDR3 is TGTGCCAGTGGACAGAGACTTTCCTACGAGCAGTACTTC.

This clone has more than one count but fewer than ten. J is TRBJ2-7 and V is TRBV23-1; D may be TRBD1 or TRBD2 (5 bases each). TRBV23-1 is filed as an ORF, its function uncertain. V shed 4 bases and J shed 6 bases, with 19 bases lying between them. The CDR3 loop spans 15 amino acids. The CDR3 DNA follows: TGCGCCAGCAGTCCGGCCTCCGGGGCCTCGGGCGAGCAGTACTTC. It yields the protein CASSPASGASGEQYF.

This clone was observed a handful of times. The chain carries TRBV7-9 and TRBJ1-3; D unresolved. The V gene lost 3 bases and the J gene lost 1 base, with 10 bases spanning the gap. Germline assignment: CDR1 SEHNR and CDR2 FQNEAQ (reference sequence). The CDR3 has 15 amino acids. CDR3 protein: CASSFDRGSGNTIYF. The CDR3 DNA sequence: TGTGCCAGCAGCTTTGACCGGGGATCTGGAAACACCATATATTTT.

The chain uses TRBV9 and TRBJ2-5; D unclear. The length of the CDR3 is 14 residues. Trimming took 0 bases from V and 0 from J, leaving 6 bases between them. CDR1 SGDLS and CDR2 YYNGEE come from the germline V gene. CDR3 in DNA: TGTGCCAGCAGCGTAGAAGGGTACCAAGAGACCCAGTACTTC. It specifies CASSVEGYQETQYF.

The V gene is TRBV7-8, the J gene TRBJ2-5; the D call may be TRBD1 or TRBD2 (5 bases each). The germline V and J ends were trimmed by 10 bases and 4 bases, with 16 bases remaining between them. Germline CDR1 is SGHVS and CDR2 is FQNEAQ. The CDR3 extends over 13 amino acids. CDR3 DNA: TGTGCCACGAGAGGGGCAGTCAGAGAGACCCAGTACTTC. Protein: CATRGAVRETQYF.

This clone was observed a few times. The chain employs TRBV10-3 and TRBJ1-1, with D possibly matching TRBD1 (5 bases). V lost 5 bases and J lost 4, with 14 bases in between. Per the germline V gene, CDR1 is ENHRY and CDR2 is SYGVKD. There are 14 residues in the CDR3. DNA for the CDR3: TGTGCCATCAGTTCCGGGACTGTGGGCACTGAAGCTTTCTTT. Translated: CAISSGTVGTEAFF.

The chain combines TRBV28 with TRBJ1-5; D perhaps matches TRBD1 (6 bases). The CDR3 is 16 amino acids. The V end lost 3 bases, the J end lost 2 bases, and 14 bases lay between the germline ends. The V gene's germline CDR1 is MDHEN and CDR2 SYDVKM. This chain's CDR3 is CASSLGRGYGNQPQHF. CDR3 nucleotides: TGTGCCAGCAGTTTGGGCAGGGGTTACGGCAATCAGCCCCAGCATTTT.

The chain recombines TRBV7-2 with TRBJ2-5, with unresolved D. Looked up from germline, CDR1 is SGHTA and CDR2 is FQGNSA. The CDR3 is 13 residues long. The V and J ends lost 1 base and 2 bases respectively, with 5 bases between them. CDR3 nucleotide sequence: TGTGCCAGCAGCTTAGGGCCGCAAGAGACCCAGTACTTC. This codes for CASSLGPQETQYF.

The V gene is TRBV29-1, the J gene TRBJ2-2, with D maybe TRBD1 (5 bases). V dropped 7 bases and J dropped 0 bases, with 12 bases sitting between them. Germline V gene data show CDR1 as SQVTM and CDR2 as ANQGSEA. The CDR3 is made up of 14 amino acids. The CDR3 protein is CSASQGTNTGELFF. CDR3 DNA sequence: TGCAGCGCCAGCCAGGGAACGAACACCGGGGAGCTGTTTTTT.

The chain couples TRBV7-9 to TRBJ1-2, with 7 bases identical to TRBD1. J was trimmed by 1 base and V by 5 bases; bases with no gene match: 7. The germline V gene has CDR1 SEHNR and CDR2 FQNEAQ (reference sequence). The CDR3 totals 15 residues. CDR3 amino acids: CASSPGQVFNYGYTF. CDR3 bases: TGTGCCAGCAGCCCAGGACAGGTCTTTAACTATGGCTACACCTTC.

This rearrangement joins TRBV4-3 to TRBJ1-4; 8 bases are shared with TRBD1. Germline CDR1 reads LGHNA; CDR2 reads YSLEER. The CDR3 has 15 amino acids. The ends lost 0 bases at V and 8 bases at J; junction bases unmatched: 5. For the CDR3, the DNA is TGCGCCAGCAGCCAAGAGAGGACAGGGTACGAAAAACTGTTTTTT. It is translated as CASSQERTGYEKLFF.

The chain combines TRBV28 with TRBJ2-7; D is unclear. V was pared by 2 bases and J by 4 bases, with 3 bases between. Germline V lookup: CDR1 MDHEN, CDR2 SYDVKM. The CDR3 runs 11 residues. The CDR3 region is CASSLRYEQYF. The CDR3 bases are TGTGCCAGCAGTTTAAGGTACGAGCAGTACTTC.

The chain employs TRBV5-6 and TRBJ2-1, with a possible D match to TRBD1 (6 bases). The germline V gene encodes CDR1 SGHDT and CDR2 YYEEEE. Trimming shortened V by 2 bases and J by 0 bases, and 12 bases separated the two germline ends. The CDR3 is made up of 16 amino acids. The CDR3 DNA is TGTGCCAGCAGCTTCTATGGACAGAGCTCCTACAATGAGCAGTTCTTC. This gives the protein CASSFYGQSSYNEQFF.

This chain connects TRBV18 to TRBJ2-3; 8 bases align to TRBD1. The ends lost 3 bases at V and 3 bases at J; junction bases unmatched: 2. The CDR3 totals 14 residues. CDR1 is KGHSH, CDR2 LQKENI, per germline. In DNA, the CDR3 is TGTGCCAGCTCACCCCGACAGGGGACAGATACGCAGTATTTT. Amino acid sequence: CASSPRQGTDTQYF.

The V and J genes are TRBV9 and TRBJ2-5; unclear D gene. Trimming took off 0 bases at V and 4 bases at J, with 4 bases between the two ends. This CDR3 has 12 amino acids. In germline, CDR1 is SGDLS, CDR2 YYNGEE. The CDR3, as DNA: TGTGCCAGCAGCGTAGTGGGAGAGACCCAGTACTTC. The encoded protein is CASSVVGETQYF.

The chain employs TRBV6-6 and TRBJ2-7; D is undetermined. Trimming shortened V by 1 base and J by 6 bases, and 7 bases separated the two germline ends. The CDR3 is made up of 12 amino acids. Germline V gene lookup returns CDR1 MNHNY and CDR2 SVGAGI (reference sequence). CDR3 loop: CASSYLVGEQYF. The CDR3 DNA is TGTGCCAGCAGTTACTTAGTGGGCGAGCAGTACTTC.

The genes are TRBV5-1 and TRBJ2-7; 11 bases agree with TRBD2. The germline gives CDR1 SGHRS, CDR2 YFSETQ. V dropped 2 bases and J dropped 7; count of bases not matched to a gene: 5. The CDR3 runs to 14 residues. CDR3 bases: TGCGCCAGCAGCTTAACTAGCGGGAGTATAGAGCAGTACTTC. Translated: CASSLTSGSIEQYF.

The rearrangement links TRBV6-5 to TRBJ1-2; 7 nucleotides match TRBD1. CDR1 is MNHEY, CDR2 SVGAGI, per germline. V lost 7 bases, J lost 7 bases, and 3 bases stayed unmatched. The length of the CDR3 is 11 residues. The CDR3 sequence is CASKAGGGYTF. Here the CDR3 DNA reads TGTGCCAGCAAGGCAGGGGGTGGCTACACCTTC.

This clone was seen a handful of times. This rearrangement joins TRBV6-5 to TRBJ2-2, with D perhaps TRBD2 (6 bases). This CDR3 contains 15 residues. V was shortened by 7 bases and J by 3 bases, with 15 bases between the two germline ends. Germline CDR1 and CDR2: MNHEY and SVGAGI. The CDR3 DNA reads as TGTGCCAGCACCTCGCGGTGGAGGGACACCGGGGAGCTGTTTTTT. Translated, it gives CASTSRWRDTGELFF.

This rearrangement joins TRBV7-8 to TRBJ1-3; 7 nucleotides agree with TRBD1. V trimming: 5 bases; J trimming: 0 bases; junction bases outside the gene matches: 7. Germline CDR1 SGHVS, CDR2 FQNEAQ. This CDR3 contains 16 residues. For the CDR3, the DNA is TGTGCCAGCAGCAGCGGACAGGCAAACTCTGGAAACACCATATATTTT. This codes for CASSSGQANSGNTIYF.

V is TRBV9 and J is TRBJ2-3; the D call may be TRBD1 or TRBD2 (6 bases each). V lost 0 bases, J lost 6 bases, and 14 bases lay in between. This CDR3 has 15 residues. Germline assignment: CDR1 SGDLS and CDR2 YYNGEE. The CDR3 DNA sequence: TGTGCCAGCAGCGTAGCCCACCTAGGGGGGGATACGCAGTATTTT. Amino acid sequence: CASSVAHLGGDTQYF. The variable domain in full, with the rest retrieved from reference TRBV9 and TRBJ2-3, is DSGVTQTPKHLITATGQRVTLRCSPRSGDLSVYWYQQSLDQGLQFLIQYYNGEERAKGNILERFSAQQFPDLHSELNLSSLELGDSALYFCASSVAHLGGDTQYFGPGTRLTVL.

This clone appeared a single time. The CDR3 DNA is TGTGCCAGCAGTGAGCAATCAGGGGGTAACTATGGCTACACCTTC. Its protein is CASSEQSGGNYGYTF. The chain couples TRBV6-4 to TRBJ1-2, with 7 positions matching TRBD1. Germline V CDR1 and CDR2: MRHNA, SNTAGT. This CDR3 has 15 residues. With 3 bases clipped from V and 1 base from J, the junction kept 5 bases outside the gene matches.

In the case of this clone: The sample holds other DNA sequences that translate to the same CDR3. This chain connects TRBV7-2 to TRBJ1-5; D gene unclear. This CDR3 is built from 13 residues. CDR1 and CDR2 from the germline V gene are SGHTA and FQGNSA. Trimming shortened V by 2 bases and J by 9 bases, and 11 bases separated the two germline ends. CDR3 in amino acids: CASSLSPPGPQHF. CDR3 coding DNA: TGTGCCAGCAGCTTATCCCCCCCCGGGCCCCAGCATTTT.

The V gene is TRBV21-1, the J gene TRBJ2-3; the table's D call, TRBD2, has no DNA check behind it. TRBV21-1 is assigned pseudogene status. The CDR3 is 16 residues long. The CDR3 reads CASSKEGGGDTDTQYF. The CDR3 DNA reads TGTGCCAGCAGCAAAGAGGGGGGAGGGGACACAGATACGCAGTATTTT.

The CDR3 spells CASSIRQALISSTDTQYF. The CDR3 nucleotides are TGTGCCAGTAGTATAAGACAGGCCCTAATTTCTAGCACAGATACGCAGTATTTT. The chain is built from TRBV19 and TRBJ2-3; tentative D call: TRBD1 (6 bases). V gave up 2 bases and J gave up 0 bases, with 18 bases separating them. The CDR3 sequence is 18 residues long. Germline CDR1 and CDR2: LNHDA and SQIVND (reference sequence).